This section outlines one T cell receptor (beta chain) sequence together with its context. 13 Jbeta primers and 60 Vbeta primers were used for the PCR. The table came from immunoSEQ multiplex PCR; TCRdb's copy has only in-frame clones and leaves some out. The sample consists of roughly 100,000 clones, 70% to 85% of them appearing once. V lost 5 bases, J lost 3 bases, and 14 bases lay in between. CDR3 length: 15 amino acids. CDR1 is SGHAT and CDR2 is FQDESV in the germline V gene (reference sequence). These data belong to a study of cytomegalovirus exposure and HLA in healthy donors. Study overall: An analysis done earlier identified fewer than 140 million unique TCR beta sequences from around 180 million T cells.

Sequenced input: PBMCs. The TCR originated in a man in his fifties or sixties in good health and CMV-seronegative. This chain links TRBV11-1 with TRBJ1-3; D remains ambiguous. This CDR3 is CASSPRRGFGNTIYF. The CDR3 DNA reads TGTGCCAGCAGCCCCCGGCGGGGTTTTGGAAACACCATATATTTT.